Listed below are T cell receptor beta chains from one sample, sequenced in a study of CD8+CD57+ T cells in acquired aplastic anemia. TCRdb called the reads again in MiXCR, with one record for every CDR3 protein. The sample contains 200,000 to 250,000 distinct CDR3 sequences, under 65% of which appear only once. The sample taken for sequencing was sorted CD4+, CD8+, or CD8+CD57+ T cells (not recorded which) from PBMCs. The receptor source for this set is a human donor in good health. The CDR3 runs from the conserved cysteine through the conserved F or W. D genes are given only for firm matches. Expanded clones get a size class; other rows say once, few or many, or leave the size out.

CASSEGTGEYYEQYF | TGTGCCAGCAGTGAGGGGACAGGGGAGTACTACGAGCAGTACTTC | TRBJ2-7 | TRBD1 | . | TRBV6-4
CASSLWGQGGTGELFF | TGTGCCAGCAGCTTATGGGGACAGGGAGGTACCGGGGAGCTGTTTTTT | TRBJ2-2 | TRBD1 | . | TRBV7-9
CASSQDAGNTIYF | TGTGCCAGCAGTCAGGACGCAGGGAACACCATATATTTT | TRBJ1-3 | . | . | TRBV4-2
CATSRRRDSYGYTF | TGTGCCACCAGCCGAAGGAGGGACAGCTATGGCTACACCTTC | TRBJ1-2 | TRBD1 | . | TRBV15
CASSSRDGTYNEQFF | TGTGCCAGCAGCTCCCGGGACGGGACCTACAATGAGCAGTTCTTC | TRBJ2-1 | . | . | TRBV5-4
CASSLELGGTDTQYF | TGCGCCAGCAGCTTGGAGCTTGGGGGCACAGATACGCAGTATTTT | TRBJ2-3 | . | . | TRBV5-1
CASSVGAGSEKLFF | TGTGCCAGCAGCGTAGGGGCAGGATCTGAAAAACTGTTTTTT | TRBJ1-4 | . | . | TRBV9
CASSLADGAYNEQFF | TGTGCCAGCAGCTTAGCGGACGGGGCATACAATGAGCAGTTCTTC | TRBJ2-1 | . | many | TRBV7-3
CASRVTSWGNEQFF | TGTGCCAGCAGGGTGACTAGTTGGGGGAATGAGCAGTTCTTC | TRBJ2-1 | . | . | TRBV7-2
CASGLLAGASSYEQYF | TGTGCCAGCGGACTCCTAGCGGGGGCCTCCTCCTACGAGCAGTACTTC | TRBJ2-7 | TRBD2 | . | TRBV7-2
CASSFRDSLYEQYF | TGTGCCAGCAGCTTCCGGGACAGTCTCTACGAGCAGTACTTC | TRBJ2-7 | TRBD1 | many | TRBV5-6
CASTLAGGGTYEQYF | TGTGCCAGCACCTTAGCGGGGGGGGGGACGTACGAGCAGTACTTC | TRBJ2-7 | TRBD2 | once | TRBV7-2
CASSEEETQYF | TGTGCCAGCAGTGAAGAAGAGACCCAGTACTTC | TRBJ2-5 | . | . | TRBV2
CATSDDGVGEGRFDYGYTF | TGTGCCACCAGTGATGACGGTGTGGGGGAGGGCCGGTTTGACTATGGCTACACCTTC | TRBJ1-2 | . | few | TRBV24-1
CASSVDTSTDAQYF | TGTGCCAGCAGCGTAGACACCTCCACAGATGCGCAGTATTTT | TRBJ2-3 | . | . | TRBV7-2
CASMVLNTEAFF | TGTGCCAGCATGGTCCTAAACACTGAAGCTTTCTTT | TRBJ1-1 | . | . | TRBV6-1
CATSDHSGQSSYNEQFF | TGTGCCACCAGTGATCATTCGGGGCAAAGCTCCTACAATGAGCAGTTCTTC | TRBJ2-1 | . | . | TRBV24-1
CSVEDGSETQYF | TGCAGCGTTGAAGACGGATCCGAGACCCAGTACTTC | TRBJ2-5 | . | . | TRBV29-1
CASSLGGVGQYF | TGTGCCAGCAGTTTAGGGGGGGTCGGGCAGTACTTC | TRBJ2-7 | . | many | TRBV12-3/TRBV12-4
CACSLATGEAFF | TGTGCCTGCAGCTTAGCGACAGGTGAAGCTTTCTTT | TRBJ1-1 | . | once | TRBV7-2
CSGGGSLPYEQYF | TGCAGTGGAGGGGGGAGCCTCCCCTACGAGCAGTACTTC | TRBJ2-7 | . | . | TRBV20-1
CASSILMTSGSSGELFF | TGTGCCAGCAGTATCCTGATGACTAGCGGGAGTTCCGGGGAGCTGTTTTTT | TRBJ2-2 | TRBD2 | few | TRBV27
CASSVKPTVNYGYTF | TGTGCCAGCAGCGTTAAACCTACAGTTAACTATGGCTACACCTTC | TRBJ1-2 | . | . | TRBV9
CASSYDSPSSAEAFF | TGCGCCAGCAGTTATGACAGCCCTAGTAGCGCTGAAGCTTTCTTT | TRBJ1-1 | . | once | TRBV5-1
CSVRPGQLDTQYF | TGCAGTGTCAGACCGGGACAGCTAGATACGCAGTATTTT | TRBJ2-3 | TRBD1 | . | TRBV20-1
CSADRLTGELFF | TGCAGTGCTGACCGGTTAACCGGGGAGCTGTTTTTT | TRBJ2-2 | . | . | TRBV20-1
CASSPHQGNQETQYF | TGTGCCAGCAGCCCGCACCAGGGGAACCAAGAGACCCAGTACTTC | TRBJ2-5 | . | . | TRBV7-8
CASSNFGTGYNSPLHF | TGTGCCAGCAGCAACTTCGGGACAGGGTATAATTCACCCCTCCACTTT | TRBJ1-6 | TRBD1 | . | TRBV5-8
CASSLAGRHTEAFF | TGTGCCAGCAGCTTAGCGGGCCGGCATACTGAAGCTTTCTTT | TRBJ1-1 | . | many | TRBV7-9
CASSLSGLGSTDTQYF | TGTGCCAGCAGCTTATCGGGACTAGGAAGCACAGATACGCAGTATTTT | TRBJ2-3 | TRBD2 | few | TRBV7-8
CAGGGTRRNEQFF | TGTGCCGGGGGGGGGACTCGCCGCAATGAGCAGTTCTTC | TRBJ2-1 | TRBD2 | . | TRBV2
CASSARSTDTQYF | TGTGCCAGCAGTGCGCGGAGCACAGATACGCAGTATTTT | TRBJ2-3 | . | many | TRBV6-4